The 18 T cell receptor beta chains in this list originate from one sample, sequenced in a study of neurological immune-mediated disorders. TCRdb ran MiXCR on the 5' RACE reads and lists one entry per CDR3 protein. The data show tens of thousands of distinct CDR3 sequences, roughly 15% seen once. As for time point: longitudinal time-point 1 (baseline). The sequenced material came from PBMCs. Every receptor here comes from a female donor with HTLV-1-associated myelopathy (HAM/TSP).

This clonotype was seen once. A junction end diverges from the germline sequence, so it may reflect a read error. The chain carries TRBV5-1 and TRBJ2-5, with D hard to call. The CDR3 covers 10 residues. The germline CDR1 and CDR2 sequences are SGHRS and YFSETQ. Here the CDR3 DNA reads TGCGCCAGCGGCCAAGAGACCCGGTACTTC. This encodes CASGQETRYF.

This clonotype was seen many times. The chain recombines TRBV5-1 with TRBJ1-4, with 9 bases aligning to TRBD1. This CDR3 has 15 residues. In germline, CDR1 is SGHRS, CDR2 YFSETQ. The trim removed 4 bases at V and 7 bases at J, leaving 8 bases unmatched. The CDR3 bases are TGCGCCAGCAGCCTGGGGACAGGGTTGCGTGAAAAACTGTTTTTT. Protein: CASSLGTGLREKLFF.

The rearrangement joins TRBV5-1 to TRBJ2-3; D ambiguous. The germline V and J ends were trimmed by 0 bases and 4 bases, with 9 bases remaining between them. The CDR3 loop spans 14 amino acids. CDR1 is SGHRS and CDR2 is YFSETQ in the germline V gene. This CDR3 is CASSLGPGPDTQYF. DNA for the CDR3: TGCGCCAGCAGCTTGGGACCCGGACCAGATACGCAGTATTTT.

This clonotype was counted between two and nine times. The gene calls are TRBV5-6 and TRBJ2-1; 8 bases are shared with TRBD1. Germline assignment: CDR1 SGHDT and CDR2 YYEEEE. Trimming cost V 0 bases and J 0 bases; bases outside gene matches: 2. This CDR3 region has 16 residues. This CDR3 reads CASSLVQGGSYNEQFF. The DNA of the CDR3 is TGTGCCAGCAGCTTGGTACAGGGGGGCTCCTACAATGAGCAGTTCTTC. Using reference TRBV5-6 and TRBJ2-1 for the parts outside the CDR3, the full variable domain is DAGVTQSPTHLIKTRGQQVTLRCSPKSGHDTVSWYQQALGQGPQFIFQYYEEEERQRGNFPDRFSGHQFPNYSSELNVNALLLGDSALYLCASSLVQGGSYNEQFFGPGTRLTVL.

This clonotype was counted many times. This rearrangement joins TRBV4-1 to TRBJ2-1, with D perhaps matching TRBD2 (6 bases). V gave up 0 bases and J gave up 6 bases, with 9 bases separating them. Germline-derived CDR1 and CDR2 are MGHRA and YSYEKL. This CDR3 has 14 amino acids. The CDR3 region is CASSQEDGGNEQFF. The CDR3 DNA reads TGCGCCAGCAGCCAAGAAGACGGGGGCAATGAGCAGTTCTTC.

A remark on this clonotype: A much larger clone is a single base away; this may be a read error. V is TRBV5-1 and J is TRBJ1-3; tentatively, D is TRBD1 (5 bases). V was clipped by 4 bases and J by 0 bases, with 8 bases between them. The CDR3 contains 14 residues. Looked up from germline, CDR1 is SGHRS and CDR2 is YFSETQ. The CDR3 region is CASSPGSSGNTIYF. The CDR3 nucleotides are TGCGCCAGCAGCCCAGGGAGCTCTGGAAACACCATATATTTT.

This clonotype was seen at least ten times. J is TRBJ2-1 and V is TRBV5-1; unclear D gene. Trimming took 6 bases from V and 0 from J, leaving 13 bases between them. This CDR3 spans 15 amino acids. CDR1 SGHRS and CDR2 YFSETQ come from the germline V gene. In nucleotides, the CDR3 is TGCGCCAGCACCTACACCCGCGCCTCCTACAATGAGCAGTTCTTC. This codes for CASTYTRASYNEQFF.

This clonotype occurred many times. This chain links TRBV5-1 with TRBJ1-1; the D gene is possibly TRBD1 (5 bases). CDR3 length equals 14 residues. V lost 4 bases and J lost 1, with 11 bases in between. Germline CDR1 reads SGHRS; CDR2 reads YFSETQ. Here the CDR3 reads CASSQRQPNTEAFF. The CDR3 coding sequence is TGCGCCAGCAGCCAACGACAGCCGAACACTGAAGCTTTCTTT.

In this sample, this clonotype turned up many times. The chain recombines TRBV4-1 with TRBJ2-3; 9 bases line up with TRBD1. The V and J ends lost 4 bases and 3 bases, in that order; junction bases with no gene match: 8. Germline-derived CDR1 and CDR2 are MGHRA and YSYEKL. This CDR3 contains 16 residues. The CDR3 DNA is TGCGCCAGCAGCCGGCCCGGGACAGGGTCAACAGATACGCAGTATTTT. It encodes CASSRPGTGSTDTQYF.

Many counts were recorded for this clonotype. The chain employs TRBV5-6 and TRBJ2-7, with 7 bases matching TRBD1. The CDR3 is 15 residues long. CDR1 and CDR2 from the germline V gene are SGHDT and YYEEEE. V gave up 1 base and J gave up 0 bases; unmatched junction bases: 4. DNA for the CDR3: TGTGCCAGCAGCTTGATAGACAGGGACTCCTACGAGCAGTACTTC. It encodes CASSLIDRDSYEQYF.

This clonotype was observed many times. This rearrangement joins TRBV5-1 to TRBJ2-7; 8 bases are a match to TRBD2. Germline loops: CDR1 SGHRS, CDR2 YFSETQ. The CDR3 consists of 16 residues. V was pared by 6 bases and J by 4 bases, with 15 bases of the junction left unmatched. Written as DNA, the CDR3 is TGCGCCAGCACCCCGGGGGGGTCTTCTCTGCCTTACGAGCAGTACTTC. Protein sequence: CASTPGGSSLPYEQYF.

The table lists this clonotype with many counts. This chain connects TRBV20-1 to TRBJ1-5; 8 positions match TRBD1. CDR3 size: 14 residues. Germline CDR1 DFQATT, CDR2 SNEGSKA (reference sequence). J gave up 7 bases and V 1 base, and 6 bases lay outside the gene matches. The CDR3 loop is CSARARQGYQPQHF. The DNA for the CDR3 is TGCAGTGCTAGAGCCCGACAGGGGTACCAGCCCCAGCATTTT.

CDR3 nucleotides: TGCGCCAGCAGTGAGTCGAGGACGTACACAGATACGCAGTATTTT. This translates into CASSESRTYTDTQYF. The chain recombines TRBV10-1 with TRBJ2-3; no definite D call. The germline V gene has CDR1 WNHNN and CDR2 SYGVQD (reference sequence). Trimming stripped 0 bases from V and 2 bases from J, with 9 bases between. This CDR3 has 15 residues.

This chain uses TRBV7-8 with TRBJ2-1; no clear D gene. V was trimmed by 1 base and J by 3 bases, leaving 22 bases between them. Looked up from germline, CDR1 is SGHVS and CDR2 is FQNEAQ. The length of the CDR3 is 19 residues. CDR3 loop: CASSLDRRAELPDYNEQFF. In DNA, the CDR3 is TGTGCCAGCAGCTTAGATAGGCGTGCGGAGCTTCCGGACTACAATGAGCAGTTCTTC.

This clonotype was counted ten times or more. The J gene is TRBJ2-3, the V gene TRBV9; 7 bases are a match to TRBD1. The CDR3 consists of 13 residues. Germline V gives CDR1 SGDLS, CDR2 YYNGEE. V trimming: 6 bases; J trimming: 4 bases; junction bases outside the gene matches: 5. The CDR3 DNA reads TGTGCCAGCAACGAAGGGGGCGCAGATACGCAGTATTTT. This gives the protein CASNEGGADTQYF. Full variable domain (missing parts from reference TRBV9 and TRBJ2-3): DSGVTQTPKHLITATGQRVTLRCSPRSGDLSVYWYQQSLDQGLQFLIQYYNGEERAKGNILERFSAQQFPDLHSELNLSSLELGDSALYFCASNEGGADTQYFGPGTRLTVL.

This clonotype was observed many times. The V call is TRBV29-1, the J call TRBJ1-1; 8 bases are a match to TRBD1. In germline, CDR1 is SQVTM, CDR2 ANQGSEA. This CDR3 contains 13 residues. Trimming cost V 4 bases and J 3 bases; bases outside gene matches: 4. The CDR3 coding sequence is TGCAGCGTTGGACAGGGGACCTACACTGAAGCTTTCTTT. This encodes CSVGQGTYTEAFF.

This clonotype has at least ten counts. This rearrangement joins TRBV20-1 to TRBJ2-3; possible D gene TRBD1, 6 bases. V was cut by 0 bases and J by 4 bases, with 14 bases left in between. The germline V gene encodes CDR1 DFQATT and CDR2 SNEGSKA (reference sequence). The CDR3 covers 15 residues. CDR3 loop: CSARETNRVADTQYF. CDR3 coding DNA: TGCAGTGCTAGAGAAACGAACAGGGTAGCAGATACGCAGTATTTT.

In its sample, this clonotype was seen many times. This chain links TRBV7-2 with TRBJ2-3; either TRBD1 or TRBD2 may fit D (5 bases each). The CDR3 loop spans 14 amino acids. The V gene's germline CDR1 is SGHTA and CDR2 FQGNSA. V was cut by 6 bases and J by 7 bases, with 17 bases left in between. CDR3 nucleotide sequence: TGTGCCAGCAGTTCCGGGGACCGAAGGCATACGCAGTATTTT. It translates to CASSSGDRRHTQYF.